This TCR beta chain was profiled in a study of radiotherapy plus CTLA-4 blockade in lung cancer. Measured with immunoSEQ multiplex PCR; TCRdb has only the in-frame clones, and not every one. The sample carries 78,000 or so clones, about 87% recorded once. The CDR3 covers 16 residues. Germline CDR1 reads LNHNV; CDR2 reads YYDKDF (reference sequence). With 3 bases clipped from V and 4 bases from J, the junction kept 6 bases outside the gene matches. CTLA-4 blockade with ipilimumab, together with focal radiation, was given to patients with chemo-refractory metastatic non-small-cell lung cancer. The source is a human donor with non-small cell lung cancer who had stable disease on radiotherapy plus ipilimumab. The material was peripheral blood, obtained from a patient treated with radiotherapy plus ipilimumab. The chain has TRBV15 and TRBJ2-5, with 12 bases aligning to TRBD1. The CDR3: CATSSRDRGLGETQYF. The CDR3 DNA reads as TGTGCCACCAGCAGCCGGGACAGGGGGCTGGGAGAGACCCAGTACTTC.